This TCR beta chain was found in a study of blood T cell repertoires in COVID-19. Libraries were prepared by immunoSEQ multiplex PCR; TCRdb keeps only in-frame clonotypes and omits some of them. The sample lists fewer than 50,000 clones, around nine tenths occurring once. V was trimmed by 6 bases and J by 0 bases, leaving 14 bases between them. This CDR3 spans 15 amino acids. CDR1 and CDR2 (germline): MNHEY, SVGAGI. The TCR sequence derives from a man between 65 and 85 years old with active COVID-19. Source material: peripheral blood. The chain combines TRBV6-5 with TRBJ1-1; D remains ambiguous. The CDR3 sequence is CASRITWQMNTEAFF. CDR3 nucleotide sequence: TGTGCCAGCAGAATTACCTGGCAGATGAACACTGAAGCTTTCTTT.